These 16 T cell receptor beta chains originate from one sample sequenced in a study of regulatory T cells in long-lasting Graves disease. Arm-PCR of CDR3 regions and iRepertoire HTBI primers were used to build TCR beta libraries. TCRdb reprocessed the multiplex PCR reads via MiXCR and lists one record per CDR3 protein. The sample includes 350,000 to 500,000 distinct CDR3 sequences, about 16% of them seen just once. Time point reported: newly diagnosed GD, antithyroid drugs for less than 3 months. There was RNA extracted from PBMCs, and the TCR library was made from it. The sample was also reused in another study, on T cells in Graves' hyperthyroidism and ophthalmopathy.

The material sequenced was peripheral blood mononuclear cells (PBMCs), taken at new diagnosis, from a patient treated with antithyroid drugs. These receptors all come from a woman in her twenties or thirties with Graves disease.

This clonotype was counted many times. The CDR3 DNA reads TGTGCCTGGAGTGTAGGGCCCAGGGGCACTGAAGCTTTCTTT. Translation: CAWSVGPRGTEAFF. V gene TRBV30 combines with J gene TRBJ1-1; perhaps TRBD1 as D (6 bases). V lost 0 bases to trimming and J lost 4 bases, with 12 bases between them. The CDR3 length is 14 residues. Germline CDR1 is GTSNPN and CDR2 is SVGIG (reference sequence).

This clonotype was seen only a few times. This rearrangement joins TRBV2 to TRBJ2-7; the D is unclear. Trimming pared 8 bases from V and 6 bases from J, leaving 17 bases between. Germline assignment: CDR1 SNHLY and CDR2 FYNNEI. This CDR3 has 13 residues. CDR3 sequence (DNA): TGTGCCAGCGCCGATGTGGGCCCTCGCGAGCAGTACTTC. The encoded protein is CASADVGPREQYF.

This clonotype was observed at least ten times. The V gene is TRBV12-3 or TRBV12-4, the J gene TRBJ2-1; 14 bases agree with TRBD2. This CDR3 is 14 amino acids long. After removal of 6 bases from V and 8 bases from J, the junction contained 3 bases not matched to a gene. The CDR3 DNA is TGTGCCAGCAGGACTAGCGGGAGGGCCCATGAGCAGTTCTTC. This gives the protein CASRTSGRAHEQFF.

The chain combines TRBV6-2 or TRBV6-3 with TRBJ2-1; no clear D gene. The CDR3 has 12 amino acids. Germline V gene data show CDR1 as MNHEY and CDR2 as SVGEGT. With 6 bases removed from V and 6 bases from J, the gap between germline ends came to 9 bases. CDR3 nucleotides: TGTGCCAGCAGCCCTGAACGCAATGAGCAGTTCTTC. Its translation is CASSPERNEQFF.

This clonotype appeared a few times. The CDR3 DNA reads TGTGCCAGCAGTGAAGAAAACCCTTACACAGATACGCAGTATTTT. It translates to CASSEENPYTDTQYF. The V call is TRBV2, the J call TRBJ2-3; D unclear. The germline V and J ends were trimmed by 1 base and 2 bases, with 10 bases remaining between them. Germline V gene data show CDR1 as SNHLY and CDR2 as FYNNEI. The length of the CDR3 is 15 residues.

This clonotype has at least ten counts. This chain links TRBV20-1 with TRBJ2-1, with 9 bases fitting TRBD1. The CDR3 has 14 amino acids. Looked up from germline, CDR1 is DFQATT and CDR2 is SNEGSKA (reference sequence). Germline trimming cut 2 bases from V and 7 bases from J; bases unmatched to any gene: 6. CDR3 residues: CSARIGTGNNEQFF. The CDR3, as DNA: TGCAGTGCTAGAATCGGGACAGGGAATAATGAGCAGTTCTTC.

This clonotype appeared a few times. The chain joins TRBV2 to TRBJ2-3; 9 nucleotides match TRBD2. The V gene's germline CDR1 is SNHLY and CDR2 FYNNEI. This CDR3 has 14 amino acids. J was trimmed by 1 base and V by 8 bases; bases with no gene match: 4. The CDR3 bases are TGTGCCAGCGGTAGGACTAGCGGCACAGATACGCAGTATTTT. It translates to CASGRTSGTDTQYF.

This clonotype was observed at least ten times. The CDR3 coding sequence is TGTGCCAGCAGTGTGGAGGGGGGGGGATCGGGATCTGGGGCCAACGTCCTGACTTTC. Its protein is CASSVEGGGSGSGANVLTF. The chain uses TRBV28 and TRBJ2-6; a possible D gene is TRBD2 (7 bases). With 5 bases removed from V and 1 base from J, the gap between germline ends came to 21 bases. The CDR3 is 19 amino acids. The germline gives CDR1 MDHEN, CDR2 SYDVKM.

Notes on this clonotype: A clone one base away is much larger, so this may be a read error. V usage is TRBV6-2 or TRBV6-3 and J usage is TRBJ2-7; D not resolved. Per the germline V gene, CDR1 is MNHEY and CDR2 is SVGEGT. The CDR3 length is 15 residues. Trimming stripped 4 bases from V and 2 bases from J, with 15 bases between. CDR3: CASSCSFLDAYEQYF. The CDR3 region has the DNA TGTGCCAGCAGTTGCTCGTTTTTGGATGCCTACGAGCAGTACTTC.

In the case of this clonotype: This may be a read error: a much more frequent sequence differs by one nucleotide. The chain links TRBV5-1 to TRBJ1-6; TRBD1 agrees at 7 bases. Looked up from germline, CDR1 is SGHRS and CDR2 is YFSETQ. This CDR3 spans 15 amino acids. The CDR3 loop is CAGSLTGNYNSPLHF. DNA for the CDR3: TGCGCCGGCAGCTTGACAGGGAACTATAATTCACCCCTCCACTTT.

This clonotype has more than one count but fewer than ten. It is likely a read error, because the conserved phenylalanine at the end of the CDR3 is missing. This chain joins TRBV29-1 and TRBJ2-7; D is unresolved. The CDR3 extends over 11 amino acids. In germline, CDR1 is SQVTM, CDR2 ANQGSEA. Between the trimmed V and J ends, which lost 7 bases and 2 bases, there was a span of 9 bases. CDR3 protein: CSAGEAYEQYL. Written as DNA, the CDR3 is TGCAGCGCCGGCGAGGCCTACGAGCAGTACCTC.

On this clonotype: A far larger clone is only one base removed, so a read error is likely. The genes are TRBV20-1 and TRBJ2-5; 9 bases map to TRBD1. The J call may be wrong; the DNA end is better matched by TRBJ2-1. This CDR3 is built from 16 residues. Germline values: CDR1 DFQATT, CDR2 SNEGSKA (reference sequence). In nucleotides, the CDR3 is TGCAATGCTAGAGCCCTGAGGGACAGGGTAACGAATGAGCAGTTCTTC. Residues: CNARALRDRVTNEQFF.

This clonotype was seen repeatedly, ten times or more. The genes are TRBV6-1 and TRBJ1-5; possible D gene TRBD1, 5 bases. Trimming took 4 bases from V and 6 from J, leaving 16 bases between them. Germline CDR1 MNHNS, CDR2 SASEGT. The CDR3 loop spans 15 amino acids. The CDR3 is CASSAMAGAGQPQHF. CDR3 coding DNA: TGTGCCAGCAGTGCGATGGCCGGGGCAGGTCAGCCCCAGCATTTT.

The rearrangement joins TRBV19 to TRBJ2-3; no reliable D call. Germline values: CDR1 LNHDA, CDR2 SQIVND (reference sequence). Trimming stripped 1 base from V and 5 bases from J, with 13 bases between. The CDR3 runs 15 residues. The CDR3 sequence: CASSIGLGQVDTQYF. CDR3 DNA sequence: TGTGCCAGTAGTATAGGTTTAGGTCAGGTAGATACGCAGTATTTT.

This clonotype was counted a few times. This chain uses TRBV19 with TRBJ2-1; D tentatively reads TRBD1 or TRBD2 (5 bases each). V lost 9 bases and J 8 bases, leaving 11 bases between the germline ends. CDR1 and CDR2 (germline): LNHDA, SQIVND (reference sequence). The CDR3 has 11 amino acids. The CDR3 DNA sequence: TGTGCCAGCATGAGGGGCGATGAGCAGTTCTTC. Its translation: CASMRGDEQFF.

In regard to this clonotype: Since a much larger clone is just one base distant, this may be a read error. CDR3 residues: CASSEALRDIAETRYF. The CDR3 coding sequence is TGTGCCAGCAGTGAAGCGCTTCGGGACATAGCAGAGACCCGGTACTTC. The rearrangement joins TRBV6-1 to TRBJ2-5, with D tentatively TRBD1 (6 bases). The CDR3 runs 16 residues. Per germline, CDR1 MNHNS and CDR2 SASEGT.